Listed below are T cell receptor beta chains from one sample, sequenced in a study of metastatic and nonmetastatic thyroid tumors. From the PCR reads, TCRdb re-called clones with MiXCR. The sample lists about 89,000 clones; around 13% were seen once. Sequencing was performed on tumor tissue. These receptors all stem from a female donor with papillary thyroid cancer or a benign thyroid nodule (not recorded which). Some clones in this sample may be carry-over from other donors' samples. CDR3s include the opening cysteine and the closing phenylalanine or tryptophan. D genes are given only for firm matches. The size entry is marked missing in some rows and otherwise reads once, few, many or a size class.

few,TRBJ2-1,NA,TRBV15,TGTGCCACCAGACGGCGGAGCAACAATGAGCAGTTCTTC,CATRRRSNNEQFF
many,TRBJ2-5,TRBD2,TRBV7-7,TGTGCTAGCAGCTTGCAAGCGGGAGGTGAGACCCAGTACTTC,CASSLQAGGETQYF
many,TRBJ1-2,TRBD1,TRBV29-1,TGCAGCGTGGGACAGGGAAGGCTCGATGGCTACACCTTC,CSVGQGRLDGYTF
many,TRBJ2-7,NA,TRBV30,TGTGCCTGGAGGCCCCCCCCCTCAGACGCGCAGTACTTC,CAWRPPPSDAQYF
many,TRBJ1-3,NA,TRBV12-3/TRBV12-4,TGTGCCAGCGGATCCTACAACGGGGCGTACGCTGGAAACACCATATATTTT,CASGSYNGAYAGNTIYF
many,TRBJ2-3,TRBD2,TRBV30,TGTGCCTGGATCGTACTAGCGGGAGGGCCAAGAAAAACAGATACGCAGTATTTT,CAWIVLAGGPRKTDTQYF
few,TRBJ1-2,TRBD1,TRBV20-1,TGCAGTGCGACGAACAGGGGACCGGGCTATGGCTACACCTTC,CSATNRGPGYGYTF
few,TRBJ1-5,NA,TRBV28,TGTGCCAGCAGTACCAACATAGGCGGGCAGCCCAAGCATTTT,CASSTNIGGQPKHF
many,TRBJ1-2,NA,TRBV6-1,TGTGCCAGCACCCTAACAGGGAACTATGGCTACACCTTC,CASTLTGNYGYTF
many,TRBJ1-1,NA,TRBV20-1,TGCAGTGCTAGAGATCTGGGGGGCGGGTGGACTGAAGCTTTCTTT,CSARDLGGGWTEAFF
many,TRBJ2-1,NA,TRBV20-1,TGCAGTGCGGATCCGGACCTTGGCAATGAGCAGTTCTTC,CSADPDLGNEQFF
many,TRBJ2-5,NA,TRBV4-1,TGCGCCAGCAGACCAATCGGGACTCCCGCTTCCGACACCCAGTACTTC,CASRPIGTPASDTQYF
NA,TRBJ2-3,TRBD2,TRBV5-1,TGCGCCAGCAGCCGGTTTCGGGACTACCCTGGCACAGATACGCAGTATTTT,CASSRFRDYPGTDTQYF
NA,TRBJ2-3,NA,TRBV7-4,TGTGCCAGCAGCTTAATTGGGGGACCCACAGATACGCAGTATTTT,CASSLIGGPTDTQYF
many,TRBJ1-6,NA,TRBV30,TGTGCCTGGAGGGGACAACCTAATTCACCCCTCCACTTT,CAWRGQPNSPLHF
many,TRBJ2-2,NA,TRBV2,TGTGCCAGCAGTCCATCTGTAGCGGAGAAGAACACCGGGGAGCTGTTTTTT,CASSPSVAEKNTGELFF
few,TRBJ2-1,TRBD2,TRBV3-1,TGTGCCAGCAGCCAAGTTCAGGCGGGGAGCGGGAGGGCCGGGGAGCAGTTCTTC,CASSQVQAGSGRAGEQFF
NA,TRBJ2-3,NA,TRBV5-6,TGTGCCAGCAGCTCTATGGCAAGCAGGACCACAGATACGCAGTATTTT,CASSSMASRTTDTQYF